What follows describes a single T cell receptor beta chain. Its antigen is not known. In germline, CDR1 is GTSNPN, CDR2 SVGIG (reference sequence). The CDR3 sequence is 13 residues long. The V gene end was trimmed by 4 bases and the J gene end by 8 bases; junction bases not matched to a gene: 4. These data belong to a study of cytomegalovirus exposure and HLA in healthy donors. 60 Vbeta and 13 Jbeta primers were used in PCR. In the original analysis: In a later analysis, the count reached some 88 million unique TCR beta chains, with 10 million to 14 million shared. Measured with immunoSEQ multiplex PCR; TCRdb has only the in-frame clones, and not every one. The DNA was the basis for D and trimming; V, J and clone size are from that table. The sample gives roughly 90,000 clones, about 88% of which show up once; about 2.1% is in the top ten. Study outcomes and limitations: High specificity and sensitivity for cytomegalovirus status were reported for the classifier. The listing of 150 to 200 TCR beta chains classed them as cytomegalovirus-associated. A missense DCLRE1C variant was associated with V- and J-gene trimming of TCR beta chains in a later analysis, and an independent cohort replicated the association.

The sequencing sample was made of PBMCs. This receptor was identified in a man aged 18 to 29 in good health and CMV-seronegative. The genes are TRBV30 and TRBJ2-1, with 11 bases aligning to TRBD1. The CDR3 DNA reads TGTGCCTGGACAGGGGACAGGGGGGATGAGCAGTTCTTC. Amino acid sequence: CAWTGDRGDEQFF.